This T cell receptor beta chain was documented in a study of control samples from healthy donors and cancer patients. Sequencing was performed with immunoSEQ multiplex PCR; in TCRdb, only in-frame clones are kept and a portion is missing. The sample lists around 130,000 clones; roughly 90% were seen once. The CDR3 has 11 amino acids. Between the trimmed V and J ends, which lost 3 bases and 8 bases, there was a span of 7 bases. CDR1 and CDR2 from the germline V gene are MNHNS and SASEGT. This clone was detected once. J is TRBJ1-2 and V is TRBV6-1, with D unresolved. The sequence was obtained from a man in his fifties with head and neck cancer. Sequenced: PBMCs. CDR3 coding DNA: TGTGCCAGCAGTGACAGAGGGGGCTACACCTTC. Protein sequence: CASSDRGGYTF.